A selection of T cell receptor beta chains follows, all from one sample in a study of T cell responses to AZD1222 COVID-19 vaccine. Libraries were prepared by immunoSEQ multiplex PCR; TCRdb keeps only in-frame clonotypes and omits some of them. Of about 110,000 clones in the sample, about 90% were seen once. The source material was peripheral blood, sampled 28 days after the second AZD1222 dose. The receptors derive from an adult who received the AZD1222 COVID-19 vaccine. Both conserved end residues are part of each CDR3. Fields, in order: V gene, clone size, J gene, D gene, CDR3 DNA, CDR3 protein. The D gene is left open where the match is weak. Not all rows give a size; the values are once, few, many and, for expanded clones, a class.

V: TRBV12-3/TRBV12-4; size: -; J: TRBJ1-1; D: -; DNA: TGTGCCAGCAGCCATAGGGGGGGCTCGGAAGCTTTCTTT; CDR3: CASSHRGGSEAFF
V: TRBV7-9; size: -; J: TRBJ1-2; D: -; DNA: TGTGCCAGCAGCTTAGTGGGGGGACTTGGCTACACCTTC; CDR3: CASSLVGGLGYTF
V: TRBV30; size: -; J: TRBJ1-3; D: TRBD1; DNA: TGTGCCTGGAGTGTAACCGGGACAGGGGCCTCTGGAAACACCATATATTTT; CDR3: CAWSVTGTGASGNTIYF
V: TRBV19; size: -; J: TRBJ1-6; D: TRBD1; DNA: TGTGCCAGTAGTTGGACAGGGGGCCGAAATTCACCCCTCCACTTT; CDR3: CASSWTGGRNSPLHF
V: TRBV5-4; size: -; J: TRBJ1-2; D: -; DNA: TGTGCCAGCAGCTCGGTCGCAAACTATGGCTACACCTTC; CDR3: CASSSVANYGYTF
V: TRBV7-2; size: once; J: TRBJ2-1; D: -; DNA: TGTGCCAGCAGACGTGGGGGGGCTACATACAATGAGCAGTTCTTC; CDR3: CASRRGGATYNEQFF
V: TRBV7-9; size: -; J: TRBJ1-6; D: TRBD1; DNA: TGTGCCAGCAGCTGGACAGGGTATACTGATTCACCCCTCCACTTT; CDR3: CASSWTGYTDSPLHF
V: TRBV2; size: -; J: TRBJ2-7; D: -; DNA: TGTGCCACCATACAGGACGGCGAGACCTACGAGCAGTACTTC; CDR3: CATIQDGETYEQYF
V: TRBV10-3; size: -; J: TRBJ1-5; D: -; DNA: TGTGCCATCAGTGAGTCTGAGGAGGGACAGCCCCAGCATTTT; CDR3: CAISESEEGQPQHF
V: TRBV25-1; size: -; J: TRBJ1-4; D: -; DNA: TGTGCCAGCAGTGATTCGGGGAGGGGTGAAAAACTGTTTTTT; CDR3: CASSDSGRGEKLFF
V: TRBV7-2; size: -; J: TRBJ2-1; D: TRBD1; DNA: TGTGCCAGCAGTCACGGGACAGAATACAATGAGCAGTTCTTC; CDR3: CASSHGTEYNEQFF
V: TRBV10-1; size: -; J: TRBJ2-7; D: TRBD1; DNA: TGCGCCAGCAGCCGGGACAGGGGAGCCTACGAGCAGTACTTC; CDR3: CASSRDRGAYEQYF
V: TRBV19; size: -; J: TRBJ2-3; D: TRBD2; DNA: TGTGCCAGTAGTATTCGTGCGGGGGGGTTAGATACGCAGTATTTT; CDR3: CASSIRAGGLDTQYF
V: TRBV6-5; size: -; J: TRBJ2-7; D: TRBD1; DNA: TGTGCCAGCAGCCTCCGGACAGGGGGGTACGAGCAGTACTTC; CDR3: CASSLRTGGYEQYF
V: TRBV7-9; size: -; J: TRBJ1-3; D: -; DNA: TGTGCCAGTAATGAAAACTCTGGAAACACCATATATTTT; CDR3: CASNENSGNTIYF
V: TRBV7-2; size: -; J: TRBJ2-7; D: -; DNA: TGTGCCAGCAGCTTATGGGCCGACAGTTGGGGTTTCTTC; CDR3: CASSLWADSWGFF
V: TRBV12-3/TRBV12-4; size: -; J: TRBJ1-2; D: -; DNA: TGTGCCAGCAGGACGGGGAGCTATGGCTACACCTTC; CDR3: CASRTGSYGYTF
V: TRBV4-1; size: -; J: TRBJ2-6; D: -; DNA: TGCGCCAGCAGCCAACAGGGATCTGGGGCCAACGTCCTGACTTTC; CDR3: CASSQQGSGANVLTF
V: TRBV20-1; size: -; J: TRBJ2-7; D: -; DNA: TGCAGTGCTAGTAAGGAGAGGTCAGCCTACGAGCAGTACTTC; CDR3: CSASKERSAYEQYF
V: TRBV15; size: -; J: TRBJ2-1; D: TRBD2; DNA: TGTGCCACCAGCAGAGGGGGACTAGTAAACTTCAGGTCCTACAATGAGCAGTTCTTC; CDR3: CATSRGGLVNFRSYNEQFF